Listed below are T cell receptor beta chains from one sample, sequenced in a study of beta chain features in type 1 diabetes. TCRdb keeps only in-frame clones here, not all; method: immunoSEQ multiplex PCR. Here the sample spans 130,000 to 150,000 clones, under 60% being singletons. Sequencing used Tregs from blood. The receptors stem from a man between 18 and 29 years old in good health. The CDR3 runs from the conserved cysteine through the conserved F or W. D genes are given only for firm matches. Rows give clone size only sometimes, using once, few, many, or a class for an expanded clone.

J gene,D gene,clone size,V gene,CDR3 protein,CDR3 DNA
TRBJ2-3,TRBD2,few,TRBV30,CAWSVLAETSTDTQYF,TGTGCCTGGAGTGTCCTAGCGGAAACTAGCACAGATACGCAGTATTTT
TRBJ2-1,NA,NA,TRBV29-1,CSGRRYNEQFF,TGCAGCGGGAGAAGGTACAATGAGCAGTTCTTC
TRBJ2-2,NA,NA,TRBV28,CASRVLKGWTGELFF,TGTGCCAGCAGGGTACTAAAGGGGTGGACCGGGGAGCTGTTTTTT
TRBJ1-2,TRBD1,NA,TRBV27,CASSYDRGSVRGYTF,TGTGCCAGCAGTTACGACAGGGGGTCAGTACGCGGCTACACCTTC
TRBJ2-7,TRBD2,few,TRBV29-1,CSVDGTTRYEQYF,TGCAGCGTTGACGGGACTACTAGATACGAGCAGTACTTC
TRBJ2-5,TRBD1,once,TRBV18,CASSSTGLRETQYF,TGTGCCAGCTCCTCGACAGGGTTGCGGGAGACCCAGTACTTC
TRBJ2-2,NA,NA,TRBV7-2,CASSFGRGYTGELFF,TGTGCCAGCAGCTTTGGGAGGGGGTACACCGGGGAGCTGTTTTTT
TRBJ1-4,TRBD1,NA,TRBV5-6,CASSLVRGPTNEKLFF,TGTGCCAGCAGCTTGGTTAGGGGGCCCACTAATGAAAAACTGTTTTTT
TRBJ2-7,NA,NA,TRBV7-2,CASSFRGASYEQYF,TGTGCCAGCAGCTTCAGGGGTGCATCCTACGAGCAGTACTTC
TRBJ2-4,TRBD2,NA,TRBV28,CASSTRDPRTSGSREGAKNIQYF,TGTGCCAGCAGCACCCGGGACCCTCGGACTAGCGGGAGTAGGGAGGGGGCCAAAAACATTCAGTACTTC
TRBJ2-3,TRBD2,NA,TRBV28,CASSPPRGRAPSTDTQYF,TGTGCCAGCAGCCCCCCTCGCGGGAGGGCCCCGAGCACAGATACGCAGTATTTT
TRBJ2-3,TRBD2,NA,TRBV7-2,CASSFSGATDTQYF,TGTGCCAGCAGCTTTAGCGGGGCGACAGATACGCAGTATTTT
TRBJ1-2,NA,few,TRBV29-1,CSVWGGSGYTF,TGCAGCGTTTGGGGGGGATCCGGCTACACCTTC
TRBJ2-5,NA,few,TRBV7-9,CASSLAGHIFQETQYF,TGTGCCAGCAGCTTGGCGGGGCACATCTTCCAAGAGACCCAGTACTTC
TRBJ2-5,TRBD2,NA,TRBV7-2,CASSLVAQQRREQYF,TGTGCCAGCAGCTTAGTGGCCCAGCAGAGGCGGGAGCAGTACTTC
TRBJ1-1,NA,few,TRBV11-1,CASSLVEKAFF,TGTGCCAGCAGCTTAGTGGAGAAAGCTTTCTTT
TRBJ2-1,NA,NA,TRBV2,CASSRPFENEQFF,TGTGCCAGCAGCCGCCCGTTTGAGAATGAGCAGTTCTTC
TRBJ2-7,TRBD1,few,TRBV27,CASRPTGSYEQYF,TGTGCCAGCAGGCCGACAGGGTCCTACGAGCAGTACTTC
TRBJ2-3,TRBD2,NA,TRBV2,CASELAGGPTDTQYF,TGTGCCAGCGAGCTAGCGGGGGGGCCGACAGATACGCAGTATTTT
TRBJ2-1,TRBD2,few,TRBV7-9,CASSLMMWTSGSHPEQFF,TGTGCCAGCAGCTTAATGATGTGGACTAGCGGGAGCCACCCTGAGCAGTTCTTC
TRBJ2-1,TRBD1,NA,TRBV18,CASSQGAEQFF,TGTGCCAGCTCACAGGGGGCGGAACAGTTCTTC
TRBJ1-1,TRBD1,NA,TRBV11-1,CASSHGTGLNTEAFF,TGTGCCAGCAGCCACGGGACAGGATTGAACACTGAAGCTTTCTTT